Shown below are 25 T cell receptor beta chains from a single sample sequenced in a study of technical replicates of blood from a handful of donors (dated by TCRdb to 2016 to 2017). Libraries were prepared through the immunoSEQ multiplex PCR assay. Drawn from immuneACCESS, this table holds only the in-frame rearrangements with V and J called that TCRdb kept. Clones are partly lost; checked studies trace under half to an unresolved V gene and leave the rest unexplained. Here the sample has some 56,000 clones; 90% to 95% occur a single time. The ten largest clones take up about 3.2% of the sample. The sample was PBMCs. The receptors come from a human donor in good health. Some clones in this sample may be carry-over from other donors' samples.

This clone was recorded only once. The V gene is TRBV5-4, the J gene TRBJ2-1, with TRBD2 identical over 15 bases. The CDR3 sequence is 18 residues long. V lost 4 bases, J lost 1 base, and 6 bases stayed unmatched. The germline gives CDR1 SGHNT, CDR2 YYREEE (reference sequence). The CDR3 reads CASSQGLAGGRSYNEQFF. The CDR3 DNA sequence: TGTGCCAGCAGCCAGGGACTAGCGGGAGGAAGGTCCTACAATGAGCAGTTCTTC.

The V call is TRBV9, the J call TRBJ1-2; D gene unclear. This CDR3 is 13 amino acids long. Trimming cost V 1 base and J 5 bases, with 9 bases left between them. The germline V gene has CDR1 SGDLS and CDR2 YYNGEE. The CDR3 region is CASSVISGYGYTF. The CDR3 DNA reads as TGTGCCAGCAGCGTAATTTCGGGGTATGGCTACACCTTC.

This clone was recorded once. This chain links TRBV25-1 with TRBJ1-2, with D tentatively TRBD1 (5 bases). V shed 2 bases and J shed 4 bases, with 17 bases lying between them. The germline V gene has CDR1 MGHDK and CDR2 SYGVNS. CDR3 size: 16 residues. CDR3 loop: CASSEGVSGGTYGYTF. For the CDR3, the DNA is TGTGCCAGCAGTGAAGGTGTCTCCGGGGGAACCTATGGCTACACCTTC.

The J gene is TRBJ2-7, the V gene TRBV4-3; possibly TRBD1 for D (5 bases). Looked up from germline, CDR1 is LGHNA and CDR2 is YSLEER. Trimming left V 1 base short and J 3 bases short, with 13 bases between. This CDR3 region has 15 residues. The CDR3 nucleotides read TGCGCCAGCAGCCAAGGCCTCAGGGAATACTACGAGCAGTACTTC. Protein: CASSQGLREYYEQYF.

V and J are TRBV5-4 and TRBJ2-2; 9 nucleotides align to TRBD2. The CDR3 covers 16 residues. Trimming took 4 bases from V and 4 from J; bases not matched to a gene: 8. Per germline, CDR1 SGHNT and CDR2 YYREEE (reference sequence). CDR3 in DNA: TGTGCCAGCAGCCAAATAGCGGGGGTCATCACCGGGGAGCTGTTTTTT. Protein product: CASSQIAGVITGELFF. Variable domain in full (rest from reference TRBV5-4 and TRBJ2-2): ETGVTQSPTHLIKTRGQQVTLRCSSQSGHNTVSWYQQALGQGPQFIFQYYREEENGRGNFPPRFSGLQFPNYSSELNVNALELDDSALYLCASSQIAGVITGELFFGEGSRLTVL.

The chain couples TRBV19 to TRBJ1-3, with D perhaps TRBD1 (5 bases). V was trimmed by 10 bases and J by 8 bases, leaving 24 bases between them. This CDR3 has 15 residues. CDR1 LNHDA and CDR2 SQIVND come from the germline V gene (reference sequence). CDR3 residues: CATTSGTFKWDTIYF. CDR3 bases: TGTGCCACCACATCAGGGACTTTTAAATGGGACACCATATATTTT.

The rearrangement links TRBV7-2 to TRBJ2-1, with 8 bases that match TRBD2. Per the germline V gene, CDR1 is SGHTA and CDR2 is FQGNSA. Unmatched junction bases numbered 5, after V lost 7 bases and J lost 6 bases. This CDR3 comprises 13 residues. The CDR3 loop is CASKAGGANEQFF. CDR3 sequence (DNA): TGTGCCAGCAAAGCCGGGGGGGCCAATGAGCAGTTCTTC.

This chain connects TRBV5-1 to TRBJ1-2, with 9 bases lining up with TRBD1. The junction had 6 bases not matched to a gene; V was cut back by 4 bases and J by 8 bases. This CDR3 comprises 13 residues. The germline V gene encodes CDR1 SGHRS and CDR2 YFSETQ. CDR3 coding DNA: TGCGCCAGCAGCGCCGGGACAGGGTCCGGCTACACCTTC. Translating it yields CASSAGTGSGYTF.

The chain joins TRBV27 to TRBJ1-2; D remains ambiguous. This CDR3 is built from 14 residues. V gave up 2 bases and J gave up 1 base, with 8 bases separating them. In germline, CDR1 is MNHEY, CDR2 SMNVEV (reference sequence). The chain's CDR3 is CASSLDKNNYGYTF. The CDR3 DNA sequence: TGTGCCAGCAGTTTAGACAAAAATAACTATGGCTACACCTTC.

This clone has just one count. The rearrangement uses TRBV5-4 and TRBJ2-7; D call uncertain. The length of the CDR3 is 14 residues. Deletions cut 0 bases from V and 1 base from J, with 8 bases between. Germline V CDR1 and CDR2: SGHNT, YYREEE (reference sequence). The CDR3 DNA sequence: TGTGCCAGCAGCTTGGGGCCCGGGTCCTACGAGCAGTACTTC. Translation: CASSLGPGSYEQYF.

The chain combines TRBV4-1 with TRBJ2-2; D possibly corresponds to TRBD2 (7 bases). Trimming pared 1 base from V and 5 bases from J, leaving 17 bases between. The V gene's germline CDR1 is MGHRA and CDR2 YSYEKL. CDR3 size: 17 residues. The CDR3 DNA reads TGCGCCAGCAGCCAAGTGGGGGGGGGCCCTGGGACCGGGGAGCTGTTTTTT. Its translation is CASSQVGGGPGTGELFF.

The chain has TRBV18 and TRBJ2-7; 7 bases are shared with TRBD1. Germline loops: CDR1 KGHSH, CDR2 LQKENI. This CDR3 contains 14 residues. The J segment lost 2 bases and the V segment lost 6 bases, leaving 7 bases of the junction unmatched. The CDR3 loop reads CASSQTGAPYEQYF. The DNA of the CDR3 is TGTGCCAGCTCGCAAACAGGGGCACCCTACGAGCAGTACTTC.

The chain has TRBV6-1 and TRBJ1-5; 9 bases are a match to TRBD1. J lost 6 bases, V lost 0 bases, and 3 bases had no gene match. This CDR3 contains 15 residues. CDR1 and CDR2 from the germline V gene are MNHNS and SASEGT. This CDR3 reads CASSEAVQGAQPQHF. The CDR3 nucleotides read TGTGCCAGCAGTGAAGCGGTACAGGGGGCTCAGCCCCAGCATTTT.

The CDR3 region has the DNA TGTGCCAGCAGCGCCTGGCGGGACTACTCCTACGAGCAGTACTTC. It yields the protein CASSAWRDYSYEQYF. The rearrangement links TRBV5-4 to TRBJ2-7; 7 bases map to TRBD2. Germline V gives CDR1 SGHNT, CDR2 YYREEE (reference sequence). The CDR3 covers 15 residues. Trimming cost V 4 bases and J 0 bases; bases outside gene matches: 7. Full variable domain (remainder filled in from reference TRBV5-4 and TRBJ2-7): ETGVTQSPTHLIKTRGQQVTLRCSSQSGHNTVSWYQQALGQGPQFIFQYYREEENGRGNFPPRFSGLQFPNYSSELNVNALELDDSALYLCASSAWRDYSYEQYFGPGTRLTVT.

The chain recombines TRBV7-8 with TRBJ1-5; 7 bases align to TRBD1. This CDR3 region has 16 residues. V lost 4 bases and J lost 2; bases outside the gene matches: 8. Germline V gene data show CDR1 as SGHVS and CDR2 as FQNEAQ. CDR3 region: CASSSSRGSGNQPQHF. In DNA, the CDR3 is TGTGCCAGCAGCTCGAGCAGGGGGTCCGGCAATCAGCCCCAGCATTTT.

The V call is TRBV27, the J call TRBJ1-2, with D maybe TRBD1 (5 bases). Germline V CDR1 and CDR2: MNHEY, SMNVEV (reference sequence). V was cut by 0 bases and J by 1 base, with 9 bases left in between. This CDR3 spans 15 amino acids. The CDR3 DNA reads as TGTGCCAGCAGTTTATCACGTCAGGGTAACTATGGCTACACCTTC. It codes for CASSLSRQGNYGYTF.

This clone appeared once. CDR3 DNA: TGTGCCAGCAGCGTAGACAGGGGCCCGAACACCGGGGAGCTGTTTTTT. This encodes CASSVDRGPNTGELFF. This chain links TRBV9 with TRBJ2-2; TRBD1 matches at 7 bases. Trimming at V came to 0 bases and at J to 0 bases, leaving 2 bases not matched to a gene. The CDR3 length is 16 residues. Germline CDR1 SGDLS, CDR2 YYNGEE.

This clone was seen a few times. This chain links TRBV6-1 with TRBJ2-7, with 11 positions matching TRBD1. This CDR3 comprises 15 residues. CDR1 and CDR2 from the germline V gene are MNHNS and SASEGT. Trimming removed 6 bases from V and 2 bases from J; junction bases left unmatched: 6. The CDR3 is CASSVGQGAAYEQYF. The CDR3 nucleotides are TGTGCCAGCAGCGTTGGACAGGGGGCCGCCTACGAGCAGTACTTC.

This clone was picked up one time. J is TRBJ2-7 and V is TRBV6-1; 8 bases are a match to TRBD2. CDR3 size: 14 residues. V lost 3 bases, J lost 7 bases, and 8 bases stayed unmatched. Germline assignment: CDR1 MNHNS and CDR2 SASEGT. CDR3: CASSDRRGAGEQYF. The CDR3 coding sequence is TGTGCCAGCAGTGATCGGCGGGGGGCAGGAGAGCAGTACTTC.

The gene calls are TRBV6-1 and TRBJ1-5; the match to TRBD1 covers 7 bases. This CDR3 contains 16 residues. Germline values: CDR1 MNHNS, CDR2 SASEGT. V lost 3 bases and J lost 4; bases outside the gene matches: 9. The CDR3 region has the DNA TGTGCCAGCAGTGACCCGGACAGGTTTTGGAATCAGCCCCAGCATTTT. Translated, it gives CASSDPDRFWNQPQHF.

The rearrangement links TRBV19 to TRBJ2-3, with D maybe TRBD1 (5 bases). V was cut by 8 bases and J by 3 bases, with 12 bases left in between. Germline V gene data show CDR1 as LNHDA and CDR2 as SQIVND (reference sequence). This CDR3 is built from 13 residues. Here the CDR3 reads CASGARATDTQYF. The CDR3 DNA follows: TGTGCCAGTGGCGCCAGGGCGACAGATACGCAGTATTTT.

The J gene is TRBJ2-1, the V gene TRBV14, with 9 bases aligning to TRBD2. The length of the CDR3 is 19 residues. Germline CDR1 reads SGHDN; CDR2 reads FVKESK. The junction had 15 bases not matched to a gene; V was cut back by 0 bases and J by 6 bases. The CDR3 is CASSQDLRRGGLRGNEQFF. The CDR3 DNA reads TGTGCCAGCAGCCAAGATCTTCGGCGGGGGGGCCTCAGGGGCAATGAGCAGTTCTTC.

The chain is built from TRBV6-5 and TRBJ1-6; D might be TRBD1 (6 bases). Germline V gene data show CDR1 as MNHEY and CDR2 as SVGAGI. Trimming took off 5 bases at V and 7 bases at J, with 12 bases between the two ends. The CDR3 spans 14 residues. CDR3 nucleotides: TGTGCCAGCAGTAACAGACAGGAGAATTCACCCCTCCACTTT. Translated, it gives CASSNRQENSPLHF.

The CDR3 reads CASVSEVGYTF. As DNA, the CDR3 is TGTGCCAGCGTGTCAGAAGTAGGCTACACCTTC. The chain combines TRBV6-1 with TRBJ1-2; D remains ambiguous. Between the trimmed V and J ends, which lost 8 bases and 8 bases, there was a span of 12 bases. Germline assignment: CDR1 MNHNS and CDR2 SASEGT. The CDR3 contains 11 residues.

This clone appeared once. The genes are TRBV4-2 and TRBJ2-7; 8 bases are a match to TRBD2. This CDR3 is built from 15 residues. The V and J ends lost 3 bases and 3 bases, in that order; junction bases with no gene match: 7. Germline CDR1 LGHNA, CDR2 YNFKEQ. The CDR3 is CASSQRAGENYEQYF. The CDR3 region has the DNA TGTGCCAGCAGCCAGAGAGCGGGGGAGAACTACGAGCAGTACTTC.